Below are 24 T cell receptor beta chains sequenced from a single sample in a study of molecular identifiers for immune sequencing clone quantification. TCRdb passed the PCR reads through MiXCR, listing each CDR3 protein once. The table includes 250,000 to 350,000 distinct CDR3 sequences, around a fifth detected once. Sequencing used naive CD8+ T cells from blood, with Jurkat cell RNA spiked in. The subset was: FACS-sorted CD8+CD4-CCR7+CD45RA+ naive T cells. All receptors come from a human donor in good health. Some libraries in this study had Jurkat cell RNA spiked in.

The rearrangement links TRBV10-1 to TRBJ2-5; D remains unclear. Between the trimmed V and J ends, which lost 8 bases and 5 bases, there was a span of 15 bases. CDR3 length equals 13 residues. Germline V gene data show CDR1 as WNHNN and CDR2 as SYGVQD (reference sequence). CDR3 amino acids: CASACPGRETQYF. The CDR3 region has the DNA TGCGCCAGCGCATGCCCGGGCCGGGAGACCCAGTACTTC.

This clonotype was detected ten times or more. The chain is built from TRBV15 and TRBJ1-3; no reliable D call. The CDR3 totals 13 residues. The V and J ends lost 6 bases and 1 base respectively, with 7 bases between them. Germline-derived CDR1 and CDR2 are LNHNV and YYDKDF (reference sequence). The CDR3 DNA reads TGTGCCACCAGGGGGATATCTGGAAACACCATATATTTT. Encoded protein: CATRGISGNTIYF.

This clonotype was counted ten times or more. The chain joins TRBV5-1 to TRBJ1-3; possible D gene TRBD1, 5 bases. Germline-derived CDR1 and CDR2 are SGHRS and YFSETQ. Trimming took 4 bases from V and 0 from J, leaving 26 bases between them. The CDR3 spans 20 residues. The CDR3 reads CASSGVGESAHLNSGNTIYF. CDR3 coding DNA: TGCGCCAGCAGCGGTGTAGGGGAATCGGCTCACCTCAACTCTGGAAACACCATATATTTT. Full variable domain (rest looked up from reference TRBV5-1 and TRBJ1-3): KAGVTQTPRYLIKTRGQQVTLSCSPISGHRSVSWYQQTPGQGLQFLFEYFSETQRNKGNFPGRFSGRQFSNSRSEMNVSTLELGDSALYLCASSGVGESAHLNSGNTIYFGEGSWLTVV.

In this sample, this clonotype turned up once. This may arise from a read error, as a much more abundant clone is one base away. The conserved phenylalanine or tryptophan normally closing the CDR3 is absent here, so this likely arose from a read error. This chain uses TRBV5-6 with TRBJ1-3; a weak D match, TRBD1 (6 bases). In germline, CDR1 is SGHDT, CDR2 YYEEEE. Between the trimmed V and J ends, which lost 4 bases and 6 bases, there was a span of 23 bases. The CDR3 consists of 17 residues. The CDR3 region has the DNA TGTGCCAGCAGCCCGGGGGCAGGCAATTGGCGTCTAAACACCATATATTCT. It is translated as CASSPGAGNWRLNTIYS.

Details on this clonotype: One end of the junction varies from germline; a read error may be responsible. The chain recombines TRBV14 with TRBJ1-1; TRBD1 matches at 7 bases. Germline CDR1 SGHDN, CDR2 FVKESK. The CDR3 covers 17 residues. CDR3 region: CAGSQLQGLDLGTEAFF. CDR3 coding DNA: TGTGCCGGCAGCCAACTACAGGGGCTGGATCTAGGCACTGAAGCTTTCTTT.

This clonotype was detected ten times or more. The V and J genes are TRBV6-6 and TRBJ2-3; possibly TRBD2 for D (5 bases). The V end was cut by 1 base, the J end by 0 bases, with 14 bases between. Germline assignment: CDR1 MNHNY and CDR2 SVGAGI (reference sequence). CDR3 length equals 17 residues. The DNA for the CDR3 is TGTGCCAGCAGTTACTTTTATGCTGGGAGTAGCACAGATACGCAGTATTTT. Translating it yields CASSYFYAGSSTDTQYF.

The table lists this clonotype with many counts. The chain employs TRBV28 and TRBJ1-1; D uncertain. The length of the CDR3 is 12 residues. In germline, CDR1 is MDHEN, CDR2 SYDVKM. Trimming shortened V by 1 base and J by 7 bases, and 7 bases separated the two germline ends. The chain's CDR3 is CASSLLVSEAFF. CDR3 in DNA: TGTGCCAGCAGTTTATTGGTCAGTGAAGCTTTCTTT. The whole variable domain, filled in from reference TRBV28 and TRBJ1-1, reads DVKVTQSSRYLVKRTGEKVFLECVQDMDHENMFWYRQDPGLGLRLIYFSYDVKMKEKGDIPEGYSVSREKKERFSLILESASTNQTSMYLCASSLLVSEAFFGQGTRLTVV.

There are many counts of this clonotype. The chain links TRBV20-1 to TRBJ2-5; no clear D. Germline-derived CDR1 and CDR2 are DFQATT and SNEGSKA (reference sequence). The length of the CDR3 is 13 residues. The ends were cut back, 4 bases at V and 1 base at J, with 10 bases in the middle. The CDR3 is CSANPVFQETQYF. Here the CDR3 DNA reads TGCAGTGCTAATCCTGTATTCCAAGAGACCCAGTACTTC.

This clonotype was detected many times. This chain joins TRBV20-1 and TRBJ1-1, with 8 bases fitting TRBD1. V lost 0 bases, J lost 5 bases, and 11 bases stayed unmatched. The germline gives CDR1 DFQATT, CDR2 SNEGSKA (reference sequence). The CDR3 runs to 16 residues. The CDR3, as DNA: TGCAGTGCTAGAGATTGGGACAGGTCATTAGGAACTGAAGCTTTCTTT. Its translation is CSARDWDRSLGTEAFF.

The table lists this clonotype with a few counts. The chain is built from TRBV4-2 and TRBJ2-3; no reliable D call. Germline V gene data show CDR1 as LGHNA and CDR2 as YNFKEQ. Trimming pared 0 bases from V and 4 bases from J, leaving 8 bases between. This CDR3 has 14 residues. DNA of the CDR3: TGTGCCAGCAGCCAAGAATTGAGTCCAGATACGCAGTATTTT. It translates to CASSQELSPDTQYF.

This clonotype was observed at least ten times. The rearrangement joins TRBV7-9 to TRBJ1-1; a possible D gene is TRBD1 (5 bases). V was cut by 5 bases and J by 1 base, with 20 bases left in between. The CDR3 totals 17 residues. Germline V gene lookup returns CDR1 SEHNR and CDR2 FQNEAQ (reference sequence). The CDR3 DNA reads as TGTGCCAGCAGCCCACCATTCATATACCAGGGGAACACTGAAGCTTTCTTT. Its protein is CASSPPFIYQGNTEAFF.

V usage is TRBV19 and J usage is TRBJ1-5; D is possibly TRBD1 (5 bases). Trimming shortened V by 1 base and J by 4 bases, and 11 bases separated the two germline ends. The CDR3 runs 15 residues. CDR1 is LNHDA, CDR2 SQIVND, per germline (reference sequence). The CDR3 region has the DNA TGTGCCAGTAGTATAGGGCAGACAGCAAATCAGCCCCAGCATTTT. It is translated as CASSIGQTANQPQHF.

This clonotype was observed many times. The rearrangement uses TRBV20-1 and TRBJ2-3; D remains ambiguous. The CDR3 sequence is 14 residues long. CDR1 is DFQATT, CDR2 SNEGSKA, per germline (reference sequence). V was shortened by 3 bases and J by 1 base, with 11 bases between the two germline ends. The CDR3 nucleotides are TGCAGTGCTAGTACAGACCTCCGCACAGATACGCAGTATTTT. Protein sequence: CSASTDLRTDTQYF.

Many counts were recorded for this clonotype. In DNA form, the CDR3 reads TGTGCCAGCAGCCAAGAATCGAGGCTAGCGGGAGGGCCCTACGAGCAGTACTTC. This encodes CASSQESRLAGGPYEQYF. The chain employs TRBV4-2 and TRBJ2-7, with 12 nucleotides matching TRBD2. This CDR3 is 18 amino acids long. CDR1 is LGHNA and CDR2 is YNFKEQ in the germline V gene. Unmatched junction bases numbered 8, after V lost 0 bases and J lost 2 bases.

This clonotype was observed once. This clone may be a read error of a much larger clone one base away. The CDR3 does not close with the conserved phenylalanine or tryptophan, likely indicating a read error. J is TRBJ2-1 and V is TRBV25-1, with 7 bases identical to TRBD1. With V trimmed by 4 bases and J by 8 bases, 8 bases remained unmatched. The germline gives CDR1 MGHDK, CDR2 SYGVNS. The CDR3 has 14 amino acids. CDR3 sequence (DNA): TGTGCCAGCAGTGTCCCGGACAGGTTCGATGAGCAGTTCCTC. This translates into CASSVPDRFDEQFL.

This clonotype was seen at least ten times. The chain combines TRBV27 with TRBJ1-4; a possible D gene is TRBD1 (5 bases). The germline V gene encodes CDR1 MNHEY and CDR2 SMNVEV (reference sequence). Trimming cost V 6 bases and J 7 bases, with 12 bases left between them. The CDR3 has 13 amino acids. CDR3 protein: CASRGQGSEKLFF. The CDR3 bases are TGTGCCAGCAGAGGGCAGGGAAGTGAAAAACTGTTTTTT.

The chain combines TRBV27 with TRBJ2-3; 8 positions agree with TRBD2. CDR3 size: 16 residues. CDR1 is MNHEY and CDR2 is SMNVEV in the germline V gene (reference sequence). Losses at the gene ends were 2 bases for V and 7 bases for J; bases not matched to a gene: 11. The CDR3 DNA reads TGTGCCAGCAGTTTAAGAGCGGGGGACAACCTTTATACGCAGTATTTT. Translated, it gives CASSLRAGDNLYTQYF.

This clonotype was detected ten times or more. CDR3 sequence: CASSIQGGGSEAFF. The CDR3 DNA sequence: TGTGCCAGCAGTATACAAGGGGGCGGGTCTGAAGCTTTCTTT. This chain uses TRBV12-3 or TRBV12-4 with TRBJ1-1, with TRBD1 matching over 7 bases. Trimming took 5 bases from V and 6 from J; bases not matched to a gene: 9. The CDR3 runs to 14 residues.

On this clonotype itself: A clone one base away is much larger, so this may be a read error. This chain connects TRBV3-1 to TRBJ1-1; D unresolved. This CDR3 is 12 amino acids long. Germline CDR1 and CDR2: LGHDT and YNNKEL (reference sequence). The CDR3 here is CASSHGFTGAFF. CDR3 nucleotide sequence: TGTGCCAGCAGCCACGGGTTCACTGGAGCTTTCTTT.

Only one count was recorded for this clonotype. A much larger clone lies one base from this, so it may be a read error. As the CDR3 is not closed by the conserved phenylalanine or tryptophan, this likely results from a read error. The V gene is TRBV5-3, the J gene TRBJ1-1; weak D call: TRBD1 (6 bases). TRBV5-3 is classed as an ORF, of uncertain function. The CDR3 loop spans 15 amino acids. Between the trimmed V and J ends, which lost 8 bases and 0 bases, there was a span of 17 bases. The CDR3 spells CASSNGQFMNTEAFC. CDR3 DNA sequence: TGTGCCAGCAGCAACGGACAGTTCATGAACACTGAAGCTTTCTGT.

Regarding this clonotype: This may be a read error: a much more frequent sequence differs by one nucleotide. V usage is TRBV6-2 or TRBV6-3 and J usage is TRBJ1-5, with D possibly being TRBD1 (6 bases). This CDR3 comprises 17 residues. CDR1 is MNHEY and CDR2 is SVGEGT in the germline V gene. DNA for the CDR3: TGTGCCAGCGGTTACGGTGGACAGCCAAATAGCAATCAGCCCCAGCATTTT. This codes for CASGYGGQPNSNQPQHF.

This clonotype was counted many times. CDR3 loop: CASSPPLRNEQFF. CDR3 DNA sequence: TGTGCCAGCAGCCCCCCCCTGCGGAATGAGCAGTTCTTC. V gene TRBV7-8 combines with J gene TRBJ2-1; D unresolved. Trimming stripped 5 bases from V and 7 bases from J, with 12 bases between. In germline, CDR1 is SGHVS, CDR2 FQNEAQ. This CDR3 contains 13 residues.

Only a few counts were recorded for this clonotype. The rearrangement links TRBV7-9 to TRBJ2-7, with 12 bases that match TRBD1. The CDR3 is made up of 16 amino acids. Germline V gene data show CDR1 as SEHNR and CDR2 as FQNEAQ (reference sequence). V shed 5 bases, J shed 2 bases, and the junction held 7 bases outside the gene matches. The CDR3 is CASSPAGTGGTYEQYF. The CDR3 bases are TGTGCCAGCAGCCCCGCCGGGACAGGGGGCACCTACGAGCAGTACTTC.

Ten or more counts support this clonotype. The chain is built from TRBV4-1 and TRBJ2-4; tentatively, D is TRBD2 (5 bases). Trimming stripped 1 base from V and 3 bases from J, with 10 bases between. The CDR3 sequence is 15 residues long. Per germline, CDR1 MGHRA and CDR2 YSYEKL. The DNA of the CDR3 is TGCGCCAGCAGCCAAGTCTCCGGGGACAAAAACATTCAGTACTTC. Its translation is CASSQVSGDKNIQYF.